Here is one T cell receptor (beta chain) with its context. CDR1 SGHNT and CDR2 YYREEE come from the germline V gene (reference sequence). Unmatched junction bases numbered 3, after V lost 4 bases and J lost 6 bases. The CDR3 consists of 13 residues. The data derive from a study of shared clonotypes between healthy human individuals. Clones were sequenced by immunoSEQ multiplex PCR, and TCRdb holds only the in-frame ones, with some missing. The table includes around 2,000,000 clones, 85% to 95% detected once. This sequence joins TRBV5-4 and TRBJ2-7; 11 bases are a match to TRBD1. The sequencing sample was made of naive CD4+ T cells sorted from blood. As to subset: CD45RA+ positively selected. This receptor was identified in a man aged 18 to 30 in good health. The CDR3 DNA reads as TGTGCCAGCAGCCCCGGGACAGGGGGCGAGCAGTACTTC. It specifies CASSPGTGGEQYF.